This record looks at one TCR beta chain sequence and its context. Its cognate antigen is unknown. Germline CDR1 and CDR2: GTSNPN and SVGIG (reference sequence). V lost 1 base and J lost 4, with 13 bases in between. This CDR3 is built from 14 residues. The data originate from a study of cytomegalovirus exposure and HLA in healthy donors. The PCR made use of 60 Vbeta and 13 Jbeta primers. Authors' data handling: Later, an analysis found about 80 million unique TCR beta chains, and 8.5 million to 12 million of these were shared. Method: immunoSEQ multiplex PCR; TCRdb's copy keeps in-frame clones and lacks some. For V, J and clone size, that table is used; D and trimming come from the DNA. Of roughly 150,000 clones in the sample, over 80% were seen once. Study observations and caveats: Most TCR sequences were rare, but some public TCRs occurred in many donors. Most of the TCR beta V segments (in an earlier analysis) were productive either about 90% or about 30% of the time. Highly shared sequence variants in one cluster were likely a sequencing artifact.

The sequenced sample was PBMCs. This chain joins TRBV30 and TRBJ1-2; no clear D. The TCR sequence derives from a woman between 18 and 29 years old in good health and CMV-seronegative. In nucleotides, the CDR3 is TGTGCCTGGAGTGAAGACATGATGATCTATGGCTACACCTTC. It specifies CAWSEDMMIYGYTF.